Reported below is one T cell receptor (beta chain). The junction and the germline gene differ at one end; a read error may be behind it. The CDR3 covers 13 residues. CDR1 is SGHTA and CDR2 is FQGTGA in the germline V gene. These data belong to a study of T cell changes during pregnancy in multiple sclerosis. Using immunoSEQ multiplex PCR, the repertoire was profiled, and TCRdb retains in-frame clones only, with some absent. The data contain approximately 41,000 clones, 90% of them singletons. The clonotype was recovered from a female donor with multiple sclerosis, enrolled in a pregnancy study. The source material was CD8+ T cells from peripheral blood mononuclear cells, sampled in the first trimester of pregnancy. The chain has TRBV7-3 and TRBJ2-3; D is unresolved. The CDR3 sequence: CASSLTELDTQYF. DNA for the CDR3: TGTGCCAGCAGCCTAACTGAGCTAGATACGCAGTATTTT.